This T cell receptor beta chain was obtained from a study of shared clonotypes between healthy human individuals. This clone showed up just once. Its matching antigen is unknown. Different DNA sequences within this sample yield the same CDR3. The authors split each subset's genomic DNA evenly across several immunoSEQ plates. Assay: immunoSEQ multiplex PCR; the TCRdb copy retains only in-frame clones and omits some. The sample carries around 2,000,000 clones, roughly 95% recorded once. V was trimmed by 3 bases and J by 6 bases, leaving 9 bases between them. Germline values: CDR1 KGHSH, CDR2 LQKENI. The CDR3 totals 12 residues. Study observations and caveats: Generation probabilities were higher for clonotypes shared across all four sorted-subset donors than for unshared ones.

The receptor was derived from a man younger than 35 in good health. The chain employs TRBV18 and TRBJ2-7, with TRBD1 as a possible D gene (5 bases). The specimen was naive CD4+ T cells sorted from blood. Sample subset: CD45RA+ positively selected. The CDR3 sequence: CASSPQGREQYF. The CDR3 DNA reads as TGTGCCAGCTCACCCCAGGGCCGCGAGCAGTACTTC.